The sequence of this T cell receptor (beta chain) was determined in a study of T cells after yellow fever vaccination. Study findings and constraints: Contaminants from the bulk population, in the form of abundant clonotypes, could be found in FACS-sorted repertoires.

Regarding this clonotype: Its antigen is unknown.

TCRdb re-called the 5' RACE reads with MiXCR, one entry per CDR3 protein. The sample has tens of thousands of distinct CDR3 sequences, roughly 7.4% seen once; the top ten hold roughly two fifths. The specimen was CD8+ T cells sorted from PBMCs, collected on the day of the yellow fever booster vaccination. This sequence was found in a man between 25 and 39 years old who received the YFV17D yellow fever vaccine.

The CDR3 coding sequence is TGTGCCAGCAGTTTATGGGGGGATGAGCAGTTCTTC. Protein: CASSLWGDEQFF. The chain carries TRBV27 and TRBJ2-1; TRBD2 might be the D (6 bases). Trimming shortened V by 1 base and J by 8 bases, and 6 bases separated the two germline ends. This CDR3 is 12 amino acids long. Germline V gene lookup returns CDR1 MNHEY and CDR2 SMNVEV (reference sequence).